This TCR beta chain was captured by sequencing in a study of CD8 T cells in ankylosing spondylitis. TCRdb used MiXCR to reprocess the 5' RACE reads, holding one entry per CDR3 protein. The table lists around 39,000 distinct CDR3 sequences, roughly 13% of them singletons. This clonotype has only a few counts. Its specificity is unknown. Points from the study as a whole: Clones linked to the disease showed a CD8+ phenotype. They occurred at relatively low frequencies in peripheral blood. Earlier authors reported some of these motif variants in reactive arthritis synovial fluid and blood.

Sequences were obtained from synovial fluid, either unsorted or a sorted T cell fraction (not recorded which). This receptor was identified in a male donor with ankylosing spondylitis.

The CDR3 bases are TGCAGCATCCCGAGCGGGGGGCTTAATGAGCAGTTCTTC. Translated, it gives CSIPSGGLNEQFF. The chain combines TRBV29-1 with TRBJ2-1, with 9 positions matching TRBD2. The J segment lost 7 bases and the V segment lost 8 bases, leaving 9 bases of the junction unmatched. CDR3 size: 13 residues. The germline V gene has CDR1 SQVTM and CDR2 ANQGSEA.